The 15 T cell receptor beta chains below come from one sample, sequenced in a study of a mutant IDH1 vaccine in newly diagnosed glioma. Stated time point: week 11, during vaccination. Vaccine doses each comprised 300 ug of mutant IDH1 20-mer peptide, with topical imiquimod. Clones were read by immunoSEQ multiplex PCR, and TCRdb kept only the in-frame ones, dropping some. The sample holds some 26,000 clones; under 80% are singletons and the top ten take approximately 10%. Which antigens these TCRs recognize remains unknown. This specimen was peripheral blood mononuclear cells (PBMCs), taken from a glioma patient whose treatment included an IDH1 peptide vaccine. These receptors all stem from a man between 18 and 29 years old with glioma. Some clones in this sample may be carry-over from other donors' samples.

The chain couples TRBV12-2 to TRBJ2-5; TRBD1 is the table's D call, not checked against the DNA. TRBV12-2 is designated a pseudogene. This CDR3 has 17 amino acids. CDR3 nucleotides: TGTGCAAGTCGCCCTCAGGACAGGGAAGGCCACCAAGAGACCCAGTACTTC. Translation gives CASRPQDREGHQETQYF.

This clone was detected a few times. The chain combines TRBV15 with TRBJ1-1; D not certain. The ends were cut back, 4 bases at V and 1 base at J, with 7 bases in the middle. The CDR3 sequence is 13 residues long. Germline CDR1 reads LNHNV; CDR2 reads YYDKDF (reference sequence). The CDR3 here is CATSILKNTEAFF. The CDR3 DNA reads TGTGCCACCAGCATCCTCAAGAACACTGAAGCTTTCTTT.

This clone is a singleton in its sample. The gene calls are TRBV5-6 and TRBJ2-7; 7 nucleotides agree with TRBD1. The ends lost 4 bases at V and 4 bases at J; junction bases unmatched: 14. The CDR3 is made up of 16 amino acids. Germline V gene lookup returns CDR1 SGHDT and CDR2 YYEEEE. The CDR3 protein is CASSPGQVGWRYEQYF. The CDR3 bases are TGTGCCAGCAGCCCCGGACAGGTGGGGTGGAGGTACGAGCAGTACTTC.

Written as DNA, the CDR3 is TGTGCCAGCAGTGAATATTTTGCGGGGACCGGCTACACCTTC. Its translation is CASSEYFAGTGYTF. The J gene is TRBJ1-2, the V gene TRBV25-1; D possibly corresponds to TRBD1 (5 bases). V lost 0 bases and J 8 bases, leaving 13 bases between the germline ends. CDR3 length: 14 amino acids. Germline CDR1 is MGHDK and CDR2 is SYGVNS.

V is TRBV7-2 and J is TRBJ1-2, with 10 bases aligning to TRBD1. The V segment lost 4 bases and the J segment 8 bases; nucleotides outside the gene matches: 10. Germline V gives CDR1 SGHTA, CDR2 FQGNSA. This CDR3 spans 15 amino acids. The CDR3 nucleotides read TGTGCCAGCAGCTCCGACAGGGGGCGCCCGTGGGGCTACACCTTC. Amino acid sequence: CASSSDRGRPWGYTF.

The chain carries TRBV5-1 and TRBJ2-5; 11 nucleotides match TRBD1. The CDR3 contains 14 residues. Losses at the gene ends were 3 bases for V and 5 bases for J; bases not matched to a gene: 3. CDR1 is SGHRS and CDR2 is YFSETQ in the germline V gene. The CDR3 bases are TGCGCCAGCAGCTCCCGGACAGGGGGCGAGACCCAGTACTTC. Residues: CASSSRTGGETQYF.

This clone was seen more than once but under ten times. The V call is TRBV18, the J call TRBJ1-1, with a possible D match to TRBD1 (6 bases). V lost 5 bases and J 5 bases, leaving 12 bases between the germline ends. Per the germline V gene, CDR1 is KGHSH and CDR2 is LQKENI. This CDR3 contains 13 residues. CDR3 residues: CASSGTGRTEAFF. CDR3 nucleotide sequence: TGTGCCAGCTCAGGAACAGGGCGTACTGAAGCTTTCTTT.

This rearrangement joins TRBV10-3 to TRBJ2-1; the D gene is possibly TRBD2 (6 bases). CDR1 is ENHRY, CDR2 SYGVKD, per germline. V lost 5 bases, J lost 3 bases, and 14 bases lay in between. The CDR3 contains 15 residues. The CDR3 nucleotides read TGTGCCATCAGTCCCCTCAGGAGGGTCTACAATGAGCAGTTCTTC. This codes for CAISPLRRVYNEQFF.

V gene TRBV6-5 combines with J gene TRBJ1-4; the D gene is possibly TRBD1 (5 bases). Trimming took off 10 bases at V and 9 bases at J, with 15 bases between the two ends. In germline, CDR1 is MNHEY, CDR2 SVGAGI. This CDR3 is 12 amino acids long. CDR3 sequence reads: CATGDLMKKLFF. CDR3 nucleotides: TGTGCCACCGGGGACCTTATGAAAAAACTGTTTTTT.

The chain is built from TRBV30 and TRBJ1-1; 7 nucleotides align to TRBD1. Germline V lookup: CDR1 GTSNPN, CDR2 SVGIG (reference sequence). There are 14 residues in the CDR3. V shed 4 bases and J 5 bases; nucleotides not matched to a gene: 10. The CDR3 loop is CAWIPRDSETEAFF. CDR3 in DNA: TGTGCCTGGATTCCCCGGGACAGCGAAACTGAAGCTTTCTTT.

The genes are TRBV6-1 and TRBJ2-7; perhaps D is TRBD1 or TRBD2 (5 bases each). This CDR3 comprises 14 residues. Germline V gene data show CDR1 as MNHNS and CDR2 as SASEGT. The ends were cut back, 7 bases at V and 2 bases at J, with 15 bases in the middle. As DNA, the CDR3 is TGTGCCAGCACCAAATGGGACGGGACCTACGAGCAGTACTTC. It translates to CASTKWDGTYEQYF.

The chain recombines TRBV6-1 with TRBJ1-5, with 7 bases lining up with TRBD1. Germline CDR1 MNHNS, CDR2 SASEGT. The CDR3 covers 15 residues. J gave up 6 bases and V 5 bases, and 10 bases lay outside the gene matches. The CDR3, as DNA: TGTGCCAGCAGTTCAACAAGGGCAGGGGGTCAGCCCCAGCATTTT. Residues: CASSSTRAGGQPQHF.

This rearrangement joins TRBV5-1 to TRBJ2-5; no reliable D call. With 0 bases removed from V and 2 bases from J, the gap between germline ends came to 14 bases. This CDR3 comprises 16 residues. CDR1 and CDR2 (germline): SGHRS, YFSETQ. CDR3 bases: TGCGCCAGCAGCTTGGGTCAACTTACTCAGCAAGAGACCCAGTACTTC. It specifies CASSLGQLTQQETQYF.

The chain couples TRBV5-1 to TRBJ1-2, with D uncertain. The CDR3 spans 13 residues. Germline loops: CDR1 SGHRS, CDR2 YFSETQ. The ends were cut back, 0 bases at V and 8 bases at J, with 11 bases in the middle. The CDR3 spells CASSLAGVGGYTF. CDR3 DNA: TGCGCCAGCAGCTTGGCCGGTGTAGGCGGCTACACCTTC.

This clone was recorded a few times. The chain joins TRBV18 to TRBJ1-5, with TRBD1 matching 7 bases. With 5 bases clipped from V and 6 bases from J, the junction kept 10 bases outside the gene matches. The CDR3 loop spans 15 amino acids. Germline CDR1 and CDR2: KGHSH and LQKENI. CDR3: CASSSRGDSVQPQHF. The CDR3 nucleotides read TGTGCCAGCTCATCCAGAGGGGACAGTGTTCAGCCCCAGCATTTT. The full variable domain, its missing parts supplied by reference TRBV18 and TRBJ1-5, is NAGVMQNPRHLVRRRGQEARLRCSPMKGHSHVYWYRQLPEEGLKFMVYLQKENIIDESGMPKERFSAEFPKEGPSILRIQQVVRGDSAAYFCASSSRGDSVQPQHFGDGTRLSIL.